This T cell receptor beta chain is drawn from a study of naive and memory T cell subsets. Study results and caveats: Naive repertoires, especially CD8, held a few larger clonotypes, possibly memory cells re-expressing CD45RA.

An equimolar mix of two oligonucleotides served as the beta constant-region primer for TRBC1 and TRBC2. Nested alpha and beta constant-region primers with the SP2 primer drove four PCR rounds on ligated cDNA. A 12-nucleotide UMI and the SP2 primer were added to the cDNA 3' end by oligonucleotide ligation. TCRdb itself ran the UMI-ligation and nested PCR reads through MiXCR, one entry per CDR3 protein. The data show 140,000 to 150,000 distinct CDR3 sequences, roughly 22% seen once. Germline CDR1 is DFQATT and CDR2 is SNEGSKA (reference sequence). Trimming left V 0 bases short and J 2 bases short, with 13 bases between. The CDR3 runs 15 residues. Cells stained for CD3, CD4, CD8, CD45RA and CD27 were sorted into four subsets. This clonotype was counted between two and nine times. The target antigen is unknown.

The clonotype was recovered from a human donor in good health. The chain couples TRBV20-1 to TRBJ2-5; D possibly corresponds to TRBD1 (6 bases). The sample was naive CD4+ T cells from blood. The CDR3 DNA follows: TGCAGTGCTAGAGATGCCTCCAGGGGACAAGAGACCCAGTACTTC. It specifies CSARDASRGQETQYF.